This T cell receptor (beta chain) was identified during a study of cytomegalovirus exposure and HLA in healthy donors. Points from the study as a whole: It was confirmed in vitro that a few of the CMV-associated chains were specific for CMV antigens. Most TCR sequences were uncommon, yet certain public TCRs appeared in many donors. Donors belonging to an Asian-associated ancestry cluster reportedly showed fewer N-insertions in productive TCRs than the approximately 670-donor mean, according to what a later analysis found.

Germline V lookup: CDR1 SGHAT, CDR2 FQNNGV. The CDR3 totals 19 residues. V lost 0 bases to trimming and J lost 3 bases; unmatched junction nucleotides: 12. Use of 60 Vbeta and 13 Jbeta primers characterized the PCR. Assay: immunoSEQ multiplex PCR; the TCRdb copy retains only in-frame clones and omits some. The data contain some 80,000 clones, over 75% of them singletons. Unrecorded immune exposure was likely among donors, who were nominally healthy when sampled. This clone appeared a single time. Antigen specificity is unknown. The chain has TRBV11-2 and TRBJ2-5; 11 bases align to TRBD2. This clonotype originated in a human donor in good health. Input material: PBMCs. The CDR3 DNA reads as TGTGCCAGCAGCTTAGATCGGGCTAGCGGGGGGAATTTCGAAGAGACCCAGTACTTC. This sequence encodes CASSLDRASGGNFEETQYF.